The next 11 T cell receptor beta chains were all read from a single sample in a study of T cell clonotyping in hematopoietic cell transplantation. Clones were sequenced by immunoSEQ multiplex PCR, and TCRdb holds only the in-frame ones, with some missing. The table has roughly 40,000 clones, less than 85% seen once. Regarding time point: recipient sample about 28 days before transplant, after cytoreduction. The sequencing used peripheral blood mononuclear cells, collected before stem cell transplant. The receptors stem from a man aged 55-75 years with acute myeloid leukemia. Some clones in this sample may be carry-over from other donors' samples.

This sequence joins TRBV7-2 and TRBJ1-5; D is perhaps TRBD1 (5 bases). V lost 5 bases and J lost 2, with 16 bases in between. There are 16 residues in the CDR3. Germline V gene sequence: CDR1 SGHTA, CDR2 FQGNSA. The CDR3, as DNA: TGTGCCAGCAGCCCCACCCGGGGCGCGGGCAATCAGCCCCAGCATTTT. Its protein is CASSPTRGAGNQPQHF.

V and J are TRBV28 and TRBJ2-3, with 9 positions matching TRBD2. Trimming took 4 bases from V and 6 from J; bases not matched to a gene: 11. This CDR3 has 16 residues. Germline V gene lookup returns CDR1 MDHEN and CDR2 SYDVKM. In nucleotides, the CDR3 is TGTGCCAGCAGTTCCCTTCGGTCGAGCGGGGGGGATACGCAGTATTTT. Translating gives CASSSLRSSGGDTQYF.

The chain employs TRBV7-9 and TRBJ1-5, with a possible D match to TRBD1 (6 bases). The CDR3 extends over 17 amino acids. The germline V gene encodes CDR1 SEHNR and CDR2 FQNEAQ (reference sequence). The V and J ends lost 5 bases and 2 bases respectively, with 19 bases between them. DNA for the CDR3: TGTGCCAGCAGCACCAGTATGGGGGGGCTCGGCAATCAGCCCCAGCATTTT. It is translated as CASSTSMGGLGNQPQHF.

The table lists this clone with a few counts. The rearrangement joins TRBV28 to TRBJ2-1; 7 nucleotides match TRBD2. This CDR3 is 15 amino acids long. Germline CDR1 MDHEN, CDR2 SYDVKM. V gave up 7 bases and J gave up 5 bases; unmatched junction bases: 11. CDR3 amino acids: CASIKPGGFDNEQFF. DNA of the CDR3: TGTGCCAGCATCAAACCCGGGGGGTTTGACAATGAGCAGTTCTTC.

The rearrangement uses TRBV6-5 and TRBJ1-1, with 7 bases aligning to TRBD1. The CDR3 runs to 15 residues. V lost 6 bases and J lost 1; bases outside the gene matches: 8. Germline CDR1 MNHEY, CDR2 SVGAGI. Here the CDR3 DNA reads TGTGCCAGCAGCAGGACCGGGACAGAGAACACTGAAGCTTTCTTT. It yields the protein CASSRTGTENTEAFF.

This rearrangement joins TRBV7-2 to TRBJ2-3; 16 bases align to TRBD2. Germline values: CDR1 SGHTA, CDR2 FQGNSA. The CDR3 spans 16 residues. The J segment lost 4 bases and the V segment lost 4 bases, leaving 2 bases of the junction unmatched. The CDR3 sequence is CASSSGLAGGADTQYF. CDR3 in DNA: TGTGCCAGCAGCTCGGGACTAGCGGGGGGGGCAGATACGCAGTATTTT. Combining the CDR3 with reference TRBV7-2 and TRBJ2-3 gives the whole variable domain GAGVSQSPSNKVTEKGKDVELRCDPISGHTALYWYRQSLGQGLEFLIYFQGNSAPDKSGLPSDRFSAERTGGSVSTLTIQRTQQEDSAVYLCASSSGLAGGADTQYFGPGTRLTVL.

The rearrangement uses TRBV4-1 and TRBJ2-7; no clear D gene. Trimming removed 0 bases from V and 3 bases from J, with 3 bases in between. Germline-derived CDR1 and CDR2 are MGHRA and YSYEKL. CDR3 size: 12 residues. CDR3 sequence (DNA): TGCGCCAGCAGCCAAGATCGCTACGAGCAGTACTTC. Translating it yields CASSQDRYEQYF.

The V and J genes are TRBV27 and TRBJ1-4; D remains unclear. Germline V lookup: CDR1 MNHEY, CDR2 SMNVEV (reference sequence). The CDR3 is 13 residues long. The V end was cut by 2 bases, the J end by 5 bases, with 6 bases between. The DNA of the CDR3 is TGTGCCAGCAGTTTAAGGCAGAATGAAAAACTGTTTTTT. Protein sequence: CASSLRQNEKLFF.

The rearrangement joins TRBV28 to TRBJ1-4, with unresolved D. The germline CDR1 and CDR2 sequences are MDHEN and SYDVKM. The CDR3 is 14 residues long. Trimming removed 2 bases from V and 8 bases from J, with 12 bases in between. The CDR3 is CASSLGGRSEKLFF. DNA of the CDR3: TGTGCCAGCAGTTTAGGCGGACGTAGCGAAAAACTGTTTTTT.

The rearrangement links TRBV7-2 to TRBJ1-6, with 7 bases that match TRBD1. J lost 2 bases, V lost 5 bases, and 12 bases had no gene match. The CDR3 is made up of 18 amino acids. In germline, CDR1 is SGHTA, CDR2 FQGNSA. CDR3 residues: CASSLGSAGGTYNSPLHF. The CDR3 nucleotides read TGTGCCAGCAGCCTCGGATCGGCAGGGGGGACCTATAATTCACCCCTCCACTTT.

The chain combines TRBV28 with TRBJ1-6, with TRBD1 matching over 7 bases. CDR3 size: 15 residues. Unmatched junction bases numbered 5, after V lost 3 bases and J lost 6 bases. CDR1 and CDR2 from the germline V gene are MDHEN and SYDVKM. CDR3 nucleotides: TGTGCCAGCAGTTTGAGGACAGGTGGTAATTCACCCCTCCACTTT. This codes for CASSLRTGGNSPLHF.